This T cell receptor (beta chain) was captured by sequencing in a study of CD8 T cells in ankylosing spondylitis. TCRdb called the 5' RACE reads again in MiXCR, with one record for every CDR3 protein. Altogether 220,000 or so distinct CDR3 sequences are present, 10% to 13% being singletons, with the ten largest covering 21%. This clonotype occurred a few times. The CDR3 sequence is 15 residues long. V was clipped by 2 bases and J by 4 bases; unmatched bases: 3. Germline V lookup: CDR1 MNHEY, CDR2 SVGAGI. This rearrangement joins TRBV6-5 to TRBJ2-5; 11 bases match TRBD1. The TCR originated in a male donor with ankylosing spondylitis or in good health (not recorded which). Sequenced sample: blood, either unsorted or a sorted T cell fraction (not recorded which). The CDR3 DNA is TGTGCCAGCAGTTACCCGGGACAGGGGGGAGAGACCCAGTACTTC. This encodes CASSYPGQGGETQYF.